Listed here are 25 T cell receptor beta chains from one sample, sequenced in a study of T cell responses to AZD1222 COVID-19 vaccine. The table came from immunoSEQ multiplex PCR; TCRdb's copy has only in-frame clones and leaves some out. The sample contains roughly 150,000 clones, roughly nine tenths of which appear only once. The sample was peripheral blood, taken 28 days after the second AZD1222 dose. All receptors derive from an adult who received the AZD1222 COVID-19 vaccine.

In regard to this clone: At one boundary the junction diverges from the germline segment, which might be a read error. The chain joins TRBV4-2 to TRBJ2-7, with 7 bases aligning to TRBD1. CDR1 LGHNA and CDR2 YNFKEQ come from the germline V gene. The CDR3 is 12 amino acids. The CDR3, as DNA: TGTGCCAGCAGCCAGGTCACAGGGGAGCTGTACTTC. Translation: CASSQVTGELYF.

This sequence joins TRBV23-1 and TRBJ1-6; no definite D call. TRBV23-1 counts as an open reading frame of uncertain function. This CDR3 is built from 11 residues. The germline V and J ends were trimmed by 11 bases and 6 bases, with 8 bases remaining between them. This chain's CDR3 is CAADTNSPLHF. DNA for the CDR3: TGCGCCGCTGACACTAATTCACCCCTCCACTTT.

The V gene is TRBV6-6, the J gene TRBJ2-3; 10 positions agree with TRBD2. This CDR3 is 16 amino acids long. CDR1 is MNHNY, CDR2 SVGAGI, per germline (reference sequence). With 6 bases clipped from V and 2 bases from J, the junction kept 8 bases outside the gene matches. The CDR3 loop reads CASRQISGRYTDTQYF. For the CDR3, the DNA is TGTGCCAGCAGGCAGATTAGCGGGAGGTACACAGATACGCAGTATTTT.

For the CDR3, the DNA is TGTGCCAGCAGTAAGACAATAAACACCGGGGAGCTGTTTTTT. As protein: CASSKTINTGELFF. V usage is TRBV6-5 and J usage is TRBJ2-2; D remains ambiguous. With 5 bases removed from V and 2 bases from J, the gap between germline ends came to 9 bases. Germline V gene data show CDR1 as MNHEY and CDR2 as SVGAGI. The CDR3 has 14 residues.

The rearrangement uses TRBV14 and TRBJ1-6; a possible D gene is TRBD1 (5 bases). There are 18 residues in the CDR3. The V gene lost 4 bases and the J gene lost 5 bases, with 21 bases spanning the gap. From germline, CDR1 is SGHDN and CDR2 FVKESK. The CDR3 reads CASSPRGRAYWDNSPLHF. Here the CDR3 DNA reads TGTGCCAGCAGCCCCCGGGGACGGGCCTATTGGGATAATTCACCCCTCCACTTT.

The gene calls are TRBV19 and TRBJ1-1; D perhaps matches TRBD1 (5 bases). V was cut by 3 bases and J by 7 bases, with 9 bases left in between. The germline V gene encodes CDR1 LNHDA and CDR2 SQIVND (reference sequence). The CDR3 consists of 12 residues. The DNA for the CDR3 is TGTGCCAGTAGTATGGGGCAGAGTGAAGCTTTCTTT. This gives the protein CASSMGQSEAFF. Full variable domain (outside the CDR3, taken from reference TRBV19 and TRBJ1-1): DGGITQSPKYLFRKEGQNVTLSCEQNLNHDAMYWYRQDPGQGLRLIYYSQIVNDFQKGDIAEGYSVSREKKESFPLTVTSAQKNPTAFYLCASSMGQSEAFFGQGTRLTVV.

The CDR3 DNA reads TGTGCCAGCAGTCCAATGGGCATGGGGGTGTCCTATAATTCACCCCTCCACTTT. Translation: CASSPMGMGVSYNSPLHF. This sequence joins TRBV27 and TRBJ1-6; weak D call: TRBD1 (5 bases). The CDR3 is 18 amino acids. CDR1 and CDR2 (germline): MNHEY, SMNVEV (reference sequence). The V and J ends lost 5 bases and 1 base respectively, with 18 bases between them.

The gene calls are TRBV9 and TRBJ2-1, with D hard to call. Germline V gene data show CDR1 as SGDLS and CDR2 as YYNGEE. CDR3 length: 13 amino acids. The ends were cut back, 4 bases at V and 8 bases at J, with 13 bases in the middle. The CDR3: CASSFHHSHEQFF. CDR3 DNA sequence: TGTGCCAGCAGCTTTCACCATAGCCATGAGCAGTTCTTC.

The V and J genes are TRBV6-1 and TRBJ1-5, with D perhaps TRBD1 (5 bases). The CDR3 loop spans 17 amino acids. CDR1 and CDR2 from the germline V gene are MNHNS and SASEGT. V lost 2 bases and J lost 3, with 17 bases in between. CDR3 bases: TGTGCCAGCAGTGAACGGGGCTGGTCGGACCTCAATCAGCCCCAGCATTTT. As protein: CASSERGWSDLNQPQHF.

The rearrangement joins TRBV15 to TRBJ2-1; D may be TRBD1 (6 bases). The germline gives CDR1 LNHNV, CDR2 YYDKDF (reference sequence). The CDR3 length is 17 residues. V dropped 3 bases and J dropped 6 bases, with 21 bases sitting between them. In DNA form, the CDR3 reads TGTGCCACCAGCAGCTCCTGGATTGGGGGCCGACGCAATGAGCAGTTCTTC. It translates to CATSSSWIGGRRNEQFF.

The CDR3 spells CASTVGFGNQPQHF. CDR3 bases: TGTGCCAGCACCGTGGGTTTTGGCAATCAGCCCCAGCATTTT. The chain joins TRBV6-5 to TRBJ1-5; D call uncertain. V was cut by 7 bases and J by 2 bases, with 12 bases left in between. Germline V gives CDR1 MNHEY, CDR2 SVGAGI. The CDR3 has 14 residues.

CDR3 sequence: CSVYGLDQETQYF. In nucleotides, the CDR3 is TGCAGCGTGTACGGACTAGATCAAGAGACCCAGTACTTC. The genes are TRBV29-1 and TRBJ2-5; 7 bases align to TRBD2. The CDR3 runs to 13 residues. V lost 6 bases to trimming and J lost 2 bases; unmatched junction nucleotides: 6. The germline gives CDR1 SQVTM, CDR2 ANQGSEA.

This clone occurred once. The chain recombines TRBV5-5 with TRBJ1-2; D is unclear. The V end lost 0 bases, the J end lost 2 bases, and 5 bases lay between the germline ends. CDR3 size: 13 residues. The germline CDR1 and CDR2 sequences are SGHKS and YYEKEE (reference sequence). CDR3 DNA: TGTGCCAGCAGCTTGGGAGGGAACTATGGCTACACCTTC. Its translation: CASSLGGNYGYTF. The full variable domain, with the rest looked up from reference TRBV5-5 and TRBJ1-2, is DAGVTQSPTHLIKTRGQQVTLRCSPISGHKSVSWYQQVLGQGPQFIFQYYEKEERGRGNFPDRFSARQFPNYSSELNVNALLLGDSALYLCASSLGGNYGYTFGSGTRLTVV.

This chain joins TRBV10-3 and TRBJ2-1, with 7 bases aligning to TRBD2. The CDR3 contains 15 residues. Germline loops: CDR1 ENHRY, CDR2 SYGVKD. V shed 0 bases and J 3 bases; nucleotides not matched to a gene: 2. The CDR3 DNA follows: TGTGCCATCAGTGAGTCGGAGCGGGACTACAATGAGCAGTTCTTC. The encoded protein is CAISESERDYNEQFF.

The J gene is TRBJ2-2, the V gene TRBV5-8; no firm D call. V was trimmed by 8 bases and J by 6 bases, leaving 20 bases between them. The length of the CDR3 is 15 residues. Germline-derived CDR1 and CDR2 are SGHTS and YDEGEE. CDR3 residues: CARSMLSISPGELFF. CDR3 coding DNA: TGTGCCAGATCGATGCTTAGTATTTCGCCCGGGGAGCTGTTTTTT.

This clone occurred once. The chain recombines TRBV7-2 with TRBJ1-5; no clear D. V lost 9 bases, J lost 0 bases, and 6 bases lay in between. Per the germline V gene, CDR1 is SGHTA and CDR2 is FQGNSA. This CDR3 region has 12 residues. DNA of the CDR3: TGTGCCAGTAGGGATAGCAATCAGCCCCAGCATTTT. Translated, it gives CASRDSNQPQHF.

This chain links TRBV3-1 (or the pseudogene TRBV3-2) with TRBJ2-7; D could derive from TRBD1 or TRBD2 (5 bases each). The V gene lost 5 bases and the J gene lost 5 bases, with 16 bases spanning the gap. CDR1 LGHDT and CDR2 YNNKEL come from the germline V gene (reference sequence). This CDR3 spans 14 amino acids. The CDR3 region is CASSDTHRGDEQYF. The CDR3 nucleotides are TGTGCCAGCAGCGACACTCACCGGGGCGACGAGCAGTACTTC.

The V call is TRBV4-2, the J call TRBJ2-1; 12 nucleotides line up with TRBD2. The germline V gene encodes CDR1 LGHNA and CDR2 YNFKEQ. The CDR3 spans 16 residues. Losses at the gene ends were 3 bases for V and 8 bases for J; bases not matched to a gene: 8. CDR3 coding DNA: TGTGCCAGCAGCCAGGAGACTAGCGGGGGTGGCGATGAGCAGTTCTTC. This gives the protein CASSQETSGGGDEQFF.

J is TRBJ1-6 and V is TRBV20-1; 7 bases map to TRBD1. Trimming removed 3 bases from V and 4 bases from J; junction bases left unmatched: 6. CDR1 is DFQATT, CDR2 SNEGSKA, per germline (reference sequence). The CDR3 spans 15 residues. CDR3 amino acids: CSASIGGPYNSPLHF. CDR3 nucleotide sequence: TGCAGTGCTAGTATAGGGGGCCCTTATAATTCACCCCTCCACTTT.

The chain has TRBV3-1 (or the pseudogene TRBV3-2) and TRBJ1-1; the D gene is possibly TRBD1 (6 bases). CDR1 is LGHDT and CDR2 is YNNKEL in the germline V gene (reference sequence). This CDR3 region has 13 residues. Trimming took off 3 bases at V and 5 bases at J, with 10 bases between the two ends. Written as DNA, the CDR3 is TGTGCCAGCAGCCAGCTCAGGGGTACTGAAGCTTTCTTT. Its protein product is CASSQLRGTEAFF.

The V and J genes are TRBV7-3 and TRBJ2-3, with 10 bases fitting TRBD1. CDR1 is SGHTA and CDR2 is FQGTGA in the germline V gene. Trimming cost V 5 bases and J 4 bases; bases outside gene matches: 3. The CDR3 is 14 residues long. This chain's CDR3 is CASSTGQGADTQYF. The DNA for the CDR3 is TGTGCCAGCAGCACCGGACAGGGGGCAGATACGCAGTATTTT.

The chain joins TRBV9 to TRBJ1-1; D is undetermined. The CDR3 totals 14 residues. The V gene's germline CDR1 is SGDLS and CDR2 YYNGEE. Trimming stripped 2 bases from V and 3 bases from J, with 11 bases between. The chain's CDR3 is CASSVNSGDTEAFF. The DNA for the CDR3 is TGTGCCAGCAGCGTTAACAGCGGGGACACTGAAGCTTTCTTT.

The V call is TRBV4-2, the J call TRBJ1-2, with TRBD1 identical over 9 bases. J lost 4 bases, V lost 3 bases, and 9 bases had no gene match. Germline V lookup: CDR1 LGHNA, CDR2 YNFKEQ. This CDR3 is 16 amino acids long. CDR3 sequence reads: CASSQDTGGSPYGYTF. The CDR3 bases are TGTGCCAGCAGCCAGGATACAGGGGGCTCCCCCTATGGCTACACCTTC.

For the CDR3, the DNA is TGTGCCAGCAGTTACTCTATCCGGGACAGGAACACTGAAGCTTTCTTT. It is translated as CASSYSIRDRNTEAFF. The gene calls are TRBV6-5 and TRBJ1-1, with 7 bases identical to TRBD1. Germline CDR1 is MNHEY and CDR2 is SVGAGI. This CDR3 spans 16 amino acids. The ends lost 0 bases at V and 1 base at J; junction bases unmatched: 5.

The chain recombines TRBV28 with TRBJ2-1; 9 bases agree with TRBD2. The CDR3 totals 14 residues. Trimming removed 4 bases from V and 3 bases from J; junction bases left unmatched: 1. Germline V gene data show CDR1 as MDHEN and CDR2 as SYDVKM. The CDR3 DNA reads as TGTGCCAGCAGTTCACTAGCGGGCTACAATGAGCAGTTCTTC. Translated: CASSSLAGYNEQFF.